These T cell receptor beta chains were read from a single sample in a study of T cells after yellow fever vaccination. TCRdb recomputed calls from the 5' RACE reads with MiXCR, one row per CDR3 protein. The profile shows roughly 170,000 distinct CDR3 sequences, 9.3% of them singletons. The sequencing used CD8+ T cells sorted from PBMCs, collected 45 days after the yellow fever booster vaccination. These receptors were collected from a man younger than 35 who received the YFV17D yellow fever vaccine. The CDR3 runs from the conserved cysteine through the conserved F or W. Size is stated for part of the rows, as once, few or many counts, or as a class when the clone is expanded.

V gene	CDR3 length	clone size	J gene	CDR3 protein
TRBV6-2/TRBV6-3	13	few	TRBJ1-5	CASRGDSNQPQHF
TRBV5-1	15	few	TRBJ2-6	CASSMGPAGANVLTF
TRBV27	17	many	TRBJ2-1	CASSLSIQRGPSGEQFF
TRBV20-1	13	few	TRBJ2-2	CSGRQGNTGELFF
TRBV27	13	-	TRBJ2-5	CASRNSFQETQYF
TRBV7-9	16	-	TRBJ1-1	CASSSLVGIRHTEAFF
TRBV19	16	-	TRBJ2-3	CASSMDPDTSTDTQYF
TRBV28	15	few	TRBJ2-2	CASRTRDRNTGELFF
TRBV7-6	14	-	TRBJ2-7	CASSLADTGGEQYF
TRBV6-5	15	-	TRBJ2-1	CASSQAGLIYNEQFF
TRBV11-2	15	-	TRBJ2-1	CASSLLTAGWNEQFF
TRBV28	14	-	TRBJ1-3	CAARSGLSGNTIYF
TRBV12-5	15	-	TRBJ1-4	CASGLVLGGREKLFF
TRBV7-9	16	many	TRBJ2-5	CASSFPGLAGEETQYF
TRBV5-4	12	-	TRBJ2-1	CASSDENVEQFF
TRBV7-6	17	few	TRBJ1-1	CASSLAGAGGAGTEAFF
TRBV5-6	15	-	TRBJ1-2	CASSPWSGTNYGYTF
TRBV7-8	14	few	TRBJ1-2	CASSLAGVGEGYTF
TRBV4-1	15	many	TRBJ1-5	CASSQWSDSNQPQHF
TRBV7-2	16	few	TRBJ1-6	CASSPSGGSFGTPLHF
TRBV11-2	15	few	TRBJ1-1	CASSLRTGAYTEAFF
TRBV7-9	15	few	TRBJ2-3	CASSSPSSRAATQYF
TRBV2	14	few	TRBJ1-1	CASNLERGDTEAFF
TRBV9	16	few	TRBJ2-1	CASSVGDRQKDNEQFF
TRBV19	15	few	TRBJ1-5	CASSQPGQVDQPQHF
TRBV27	18	-	TRBJ2-3	CASRYLGQGYSSTDTQYF
TRBV5-1	15	few	TRBJ1-1	CASSPGGAGPTEAFF
TRBV12-3/TRBV12-4	13	many	TRBJ1-5	CASSLRVNQPQHF
TRBV6-1	12	few	TRBJ2-1	CASSTRGGEQFF
TRBV6-2/TRBV6-3	15	few	TRBJ1-5	CASSPRGAGNQPQHF
TRBV5-6	15	-	TRBJ2-7	CASRVWGQGTDEQYF
TRBV28	16	-	TRBJ1-2	CASSSASYDRNYGYTF
TRBV7-3	15	-	TRBJ2-3	CASSSSSGPTDTQYF
TRBV7-9	14	-	TRBJ2-5	CASSLGRSQETQYF
TRBV20-1	16	few	TRBJ1-2	CSARDRDRTVNYGYTF
TRBV2	15	many	TRBJ2-1	CASTPFKGTYNEQFF
TRBV18	14	-	TRBJ2-1	CASSPDDRASEQFF
TRBV12-3/TRBV12-4	15	-	TRBJ2-1	CASTSAGRGGNEQFF
TRBV27	14	-	TRBJ2-3	CASSLKLAGDTQYF
TRBV9	15	few	TRBJ2-7	CASSLGGSRSYEQYF
TRBV5-6	15	-	TRBJ1-6	CASSFKSYGDSPLHF